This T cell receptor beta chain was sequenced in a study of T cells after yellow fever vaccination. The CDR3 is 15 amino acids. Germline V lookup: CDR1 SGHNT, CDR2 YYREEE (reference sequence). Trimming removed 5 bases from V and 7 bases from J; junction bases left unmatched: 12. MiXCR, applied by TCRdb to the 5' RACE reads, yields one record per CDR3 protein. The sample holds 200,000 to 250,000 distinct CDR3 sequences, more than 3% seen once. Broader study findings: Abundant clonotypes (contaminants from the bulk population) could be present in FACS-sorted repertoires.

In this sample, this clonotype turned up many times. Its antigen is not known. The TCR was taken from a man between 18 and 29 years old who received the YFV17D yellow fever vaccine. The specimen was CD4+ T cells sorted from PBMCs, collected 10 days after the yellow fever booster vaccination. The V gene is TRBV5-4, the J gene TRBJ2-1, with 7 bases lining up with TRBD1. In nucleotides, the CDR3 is TGTGCCAGCAGGGAGCGGACAGGCCCCTGGAATGAGCAGTTCTTC. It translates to CASRERTGPWNEQFF.